This entry lists 22 T cell receptor beta chains sequenced from one sample in a study of blood T cells in healthy people across ages. The use of a sample-barcoded 5' primer and a J-beta primer mix characterized a second PCR of 7 to 11 cycles. TCRdb re-derived calls from the 5' RACE reads in MiXCR, one entry per CDR3 protein. The sample includes 650,000 to 800,000 distinct CDR3 sequences, 40% to 50% of them seen just once. Sequencing input: blood. The receptors were gathered from a man in his fifties or sixties in good health.

J is TRBJ1-1 and V is TRBV29-1; 8 positions agree with TRBD1. V was pared by 6 bases and J by 1 base, with 1 base of the junction left unmatched. Germline V gives CDR1 SQVTM, CDR2 ANQGSEA. This CDR3 is built from 12 residues. The CDR3 protein is CSVGQGNTEAFF. The CDR3 region has the DNA TGCAGCGTAGGACAGGGGAACACTGAAGCTTTCTTT.

The V gene is TRBV29-1, the J gene TRBJ2-2, with a possible D match to TRBD2 (6 bases). Looked up from germline, CDR1 is SQVTM and CDR2 is ANQGSEA. The ends were cut back, 6 bases at V and 0 bases at J, with 8 bases in the middle. This CDR3 region has 13 residues. The CDR3 region is CSVVAANTGELFF. CDR3 nucleotides: TGCAGCGTGGTAGCGGCGAACACCGGGGAGCTGTTTTTT.

The chain has TRBV9 and TRBJ1-4; TRBD1 matches 7 bases. CDR1 and CDR2 from the germline V gene are SGDLS and YYNGEE. This CDR3 contains 16 residues. V lost 3 bases, J lost 4 bases, and 9 bases stayed unmatched. In nucleotides, the CDR3 is TGTGCCAGCAGCGAGACCGGGACAGCCTATAATGAAAAACTGTTTTTT. Its translation is CASSETGTAYNEKLFF.

The genes are TRBV7-2 and TRBJ2-6; 9 bases map to TRBD2. J was trimmed by 2 bases and V by 5 bases; bases with no gene match: 7. This CDR3 comprises 17 residues. CDR1 SGHTA and CDR2 FQGNSA come from the germline V gene. CDR3 bases: TGTGCCAGCAGCCTTTATAGCGGGGGAACTGGGGCCAACGTCCTGACTTTC. This codes for CASSLYSGGTGANVLTF.

The CDR3 region is CASSLGIPYNEQFF. The CDR3, as DNA: TGTGCCAGCAGCTTAGGGATACCCTACAATGAGCAGTTCTTC. This rearrangement joins TRBV7-2 to TRBJ2-1, with D hard to call. Germline CDR1 reads SGHTA; CDR2 reads FQGNSA. The ends were cut back, 1 base at V and 2 bases at J, with 6 bases in the middle. This CDR3 is built from 14 residues.

This clonotype was counted a single time. This rearrangement joins TRBV3-1 to TRBJ2-7; D ambiguous. There are 16 residues in the CDR3. Germline V gene sequence: CDR1 LGHDT, CDR2 YNNKEL (reference sequence). The V gene lost 2 bases and the J gene lost 0 bases, with 14 bases spanning the gap. The CDR3 nucleotides are TGTGCCAGCAGCCAACTTTCTGGCACGAGCTCCTACGAGCAGTACTTC. As protein: CASSQLSGTSSYEQYF.

The rearrangement joins TRBV20-1 to TRBJ1-4; D possibly corresponds to TRBD1 (6 bases). V shed 6 bases and J shed 5 bases, with 13 bases lying between them. The CDR3 loop spans 13 amino acids. From germline, CDR1 is DFQATT and CDR2 SNEGSKA (reference sequence). The CDR3 nucleotides are TGCAGTGCAAAGAACAGGGAAAATGAAAAACTGTTTTTT. It is translated as CSAKNRENEKLFF.

The V call is TRBV5-5, the J call TRBJ2-5; tentative D call: TRBD1 (6 bases). V was cut by 1 base and J by 1 base, with 14 bases left in between. Germline V gene lookup returns CDR1 SGHKS and CDR2 YYEKEE (reference sequence). The CDR3 is 16 amino acids. The CDR3 bases are TGTGCCAGCAGCTTGCGGACAGCATTTAGCCAAGAGACCCAGTACTTC. Its protein is CASSLRTAFSQETQYF.

This clonotype was counted once. V is TRBV5-1 and J is TRBJ1-5, with no clear D. Germline CDR1 reads SGHRS; CDR2 reads YFSETQ. V lost 4 bases to trimming and J lost 4 bases, with 12 bases between them. The CDR3 totals 14 residues. This CDR3 is CASSLSDPNQPQHF. In DNA, the CDR3 is TGCGCCAGCAGCCTTTCGGACCCTAATCAGCCCCAGCATTTT.

This clonotype was counted a single time. This may arise from a read error, as a much more abundant clone is one base away. The gene calls are TRBV2 and TRBJ2-1; D ambiguous. Germline V gives CDR1 SNHLY, CDR2 FYNNEI. V was trimmed by 7 bases and J by 9 bases, leaving 10 bases between them. CDR3 length: 11 residues. Here the CDR3 reads CASTWGTEQFF. The DNA of the CDR3 is TGTGCCAGCACATGGGGAACTGAGCAGTTCTTC. The entire variable domain, with the rest obtained from reference TRBV2 and TRBJ2-1, is as follows: EPEVTQTPSHQVTQMGQEVILRCVPISNHLYFYWYRQILGQKVEFLVSFYNNEISEKSEIFDDQFSVERPDGSNFTLKIRSTKLEDSAMYFCASTWGTEQFFGPGTRLTVL.

This clonotype occurred once. This chain connects TRBV2 to TRBJ1-5; TRBD1 agrees at 7 bases. CDR1 and CDR2 from the germline V gene are SNHLY and FYNNEI. Trimming cost V 3 bases and J 1 base; bases outside gene matches: 6. The CDR3 runs 16 residues. CDR3 in amino acids: CASSERPGGSNQPQHF. In nucleotides, the CDR3 is TGTGCCAGCAGTGAGCGGCCAGGGGGAAGCAATCAGCCCCAGCATTTT.

In its sample, this clonotype was seen a few times. The rearrangement uses TRBV2 and TRBJ2-3, with D tentatively TRBD1 or TRBD2 (6 bases each). Trimming pared 3 bases from V and 0 bases from J, leaving 19 bases between. The CDR3 totals 18 residues. Looked up from germline, CDR1 is SNHLY and CDR2 is FYNNEI. CDR3 nucleotides: TGTGCCAGCAGTGACGGGGGCCGGCGGGCGCCGAGCACAGATACGCAGTATTTT. This encodes CASSDGGRRAPSTDTQYF.

This sequence joins TRBV11-2 and TRBJ2-3; 9 positions match TRBD1. The CDR3 covers 17 residues. V shed 0 bases and J 0 bases; nucleotides not matched to a gene: 4. Looked up from germline, CDR1 is SGHAT and CDR2 is FQNNGV. CDR3 residues: CASSLDSGTGSTDTQYF. The CDR3 DNA sequence: TGTGCCAGCAGCTTAGACTCCGGGACAGGGAGCACAGATACGCAGTATTTT.

The rearrangement uses TRBV3-1 and TRBJ2-1, with 10 bases identical to TRBD2. The CDR3 runs to 16 residues. The V gene end was trimmed by 0 bases and the J gene end by 11 bases; junction bases not matched to a gene: 10. Germline-derived CDR1 and CDR2 are LGHDT and YNNKEL (reference sequence). CDR3 coding DNA: TGTGCCAGCAGCCAAGATCTATTAGCGGGGGGCACAAAGCAGTTCTTC. Its translation: CASSQDLLAGGTKQFF.

This clonotype has a handful of counts. The chain links TRBV5-5 to TRBJ2-5; D gene ambiguous. V was shortened by 0 bases and J by 0 bases, with 9 bases between the two germline ends. This CDR3 has 15 residues. The germline V gene encodes CDR1 SGHKS and CDR2 YYEKEE (reference sequence). CDR3 sequence reads: CASSLGPANQETQYF. The CDR3 nucleotides read TGTGCCAGCAGCTTGGGGCCAGCCAACCAAGAGACCCAGTACTTC.

In its sample, this clonotype was seen a few times. The V gene is TRBV6-5, the J gene TRBJ2-1, with 7 bases matching TRBD1. CDR1 MNHEY and CDR2 SVGAGI come from the germline V gene. V was clipped by 5 bases and J by 2 bases; unmatched bases: 6. The length of the CDR3 is 15 residues. CDR3 sequence (DNA): TGTGCCAGCAGTCCTAGGGGGCAGCCCTACAATGAGCAGTTCTTC. Translation gives CASSPRGQPYNEQFF.

This chain links TRBV20-1 with TRBJ2-7; TRBD2 agrees at 9 bases. Germline CDR1 is DFQATT and CDR2 is SNEGSKA (reference sequence). J was trimmed by 0 bases and V by 2 bases; bases with no gene match: 8. The CDR3 covers 16 residues. The CDR3 DNA reads as TGCAGTGCTAGAAGATGGGGTAGCGGGAGCTCCTACGAGCAGTACTTC. The encoded protein is CSARRWGSGSSYEQYF.

This clonotype showed up just a few times. The rearrangement joins TRBV6-2 or TRBV6-3 to TRBJ2-7; 10 positions match TRBD1. Germline trimming cut 7 bases from V and 2 bases from J; bases unmatched to any gene: 11. The CDR3 sequence is 16 residues long. Germline V lookup: CDR1 MNHEY, CDR2 SVGEGT. In DNA, the CDR3 is TGTGCCAGCATATCCAGCAGGACAGGGGGACCCTACGAGCAGTACTTC. Translated, it gives CASISSRTGGPYEQYF.

Of note for this clonotype: One junction end disagrees with the germline gene, perhaps due to a read error. This CDR3 reads CACSPLLAGVLEQYF. Here the CDR3 DNA reads TGTGCCTGCTCGCCACTCCTAGCGGGGGTCCTCGAGCAGTACTTC. The chain carries TRBV18 and TRBJ2-7; 10 bases are shared with TRBD2. This CDR3 contains 15 residues. Germline V gene sequence: CDR1 KGHSH, CDR2 LQKENI.

As for this clonotype: One junction end does not reproduce the germline sequence, and a read error may be involved. This chain uses TRBV11-2 with TRBJ2-3, with D maybe TRBD2 (5 bases). The germline gives CDR1 SGHAT, CDR2 FQNNGV. This CDR3 has 15 residues. The CDR3 DNA sequence: TGTGCCAGCAGCTCTAGCCGGGTTCCTACAGATTCGCAGTATTTT. It yields the protein CASSSSRVPTDSQYF.

The chain has TRBV28 and TRBJ2-5, with 7 bases aligning to TRBD2. V lost 5 bases, J lost 1 base, and 4 bases stayed unmatched. The germline V gene encodes CDR1 MDHEN and CDR2 SYDVKM. This CDR3 comprises 14 residues. CDR3 protein: CASSGGVTQETQYF. The CDR3 nucleotides are TGTGCCAGCAGTGGGGGGGTCACCCAAGAGACCCAGTACTTC. Complete variable domain (other parts from reference TRBV28 and TRBJ2-5): DVKVTQSSRYLVKRTGEKVFLECVQDMDHENMFWYRQDPGLGLRLIYFSYDVKMKEKGDIPEGYSVSREKKERFSLILESASTNQTSMYLCASSGGVTQETQYFGPGTRLLVL.

This clonotype was counted between two and nine times. The chain employs TRBV15 and TRBJ1-2; D unclear. With 1 base removed from V and 4 bases from J, the gap between germline ends came to 10 bases. CDR3 size: 14 residues. In germline, CDR1 is LNHNV, CDR2 YYDKDF (reference sequence). The CDR3 bases are TGTGCCACCAGCAGAGCTGGGGAAGTCTATGGCTACACCTTC. Encoded protein: CATSRAGEVYGYTF.